This TCR beta chain was captured by sequencing in a study of blood T cells in healthy people across ages. Study results and limitations: Because sorting was not performed, PBMCs prevented conclusive naive versus antigen-experienced comparison. Naive T cell percentage showed a strong correlation with TCR beta diversity. More naive CD4+ cells and higher diversity were found in long-lived than in aged donors.

Trimming removed 5 bases from V and 10 bases from J, with 18 bases in between. The CDR3 spans 13 residues. The germline V gene has CDR1 DFQATT and CDR2 SNEGSKA (reference sequence). In regard to this clonotype: Its specificity is unknown. This may be a read error: a much more frequent sequence differs by one nucleotide.

Combining a sample-barcoded 5' primer with a J-beta primer mix, a second PCR ran for about 6 to 11 cycles. TCRdb fed the 5' RACE reads into MiXCR, producing one record per CDR3 protein. The sample contains 870,000 or so distinct CDR3 sequences, about 30% of which appear only once. This chain joins TRBV20-1 and TRBJ2-1; maybe TRBD1 (6 bases). The TCR sequence derives from a woman aged 80 or older in good health. Sequences were obtained from blood. The CDR3 sequence is CSAWTENTYEQFF. In nucleotides, the CDR3 is TGCAGTGCTTGGACAGAGAATACCTACGAGCAGTTCTTC.